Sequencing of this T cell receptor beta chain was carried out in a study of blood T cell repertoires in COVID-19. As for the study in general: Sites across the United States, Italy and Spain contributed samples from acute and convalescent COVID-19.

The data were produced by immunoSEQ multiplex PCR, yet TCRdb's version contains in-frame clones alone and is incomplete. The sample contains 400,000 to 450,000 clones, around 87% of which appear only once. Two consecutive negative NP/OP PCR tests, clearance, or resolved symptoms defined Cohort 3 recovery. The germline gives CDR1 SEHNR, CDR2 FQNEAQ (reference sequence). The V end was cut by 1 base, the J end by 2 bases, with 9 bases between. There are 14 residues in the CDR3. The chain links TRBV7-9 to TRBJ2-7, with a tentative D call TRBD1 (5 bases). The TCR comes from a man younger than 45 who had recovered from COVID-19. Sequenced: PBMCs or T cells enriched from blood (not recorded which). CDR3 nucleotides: TGTGCCAGCAGCTTAGGGACACCGACCTACGAGCAGTACTTC. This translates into CASSLGTPTYEQYF. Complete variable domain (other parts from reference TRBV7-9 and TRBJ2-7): DTGVSQNPRHKITKRGQNVTFRCDPISEHNRLYWYRQTLGQGPEFLTYFQNEAQLEKSRLLSDRFSAERPKGSFSTLEIQRTEQGDSAMYLCASSLGTPTYEQYFGPGTRLTVT.